Listed below are T cell receptor beta chains from one sample, sequenced in a study of blood T cell repertoires in COVID-19. The protocol was immunoSEQ multiplex PCR, while the TCRdb copy is restricted to in-frame clones and leaves out a portion. The sample lists fewer than 350,000 clones, around 81% occurring once. The sample was peripheral blood. The receptors originated from a woman aged 55-70 years with active or convalescent COVID-19. Each CDR3 is given with its conserved first and last residue.

v_gene: TRBV6-1; j_gene: TRBJ2-1; CDR3aa: CASSEPYYNEQFF
v_gene: TRBV10-3; j_gene: TRBJ2-3; CDR3aa: CAISGVAGGLTDTQYF
v_gene: TRBV12-3/TRBV12-4; j_gene: TRBJ1-5; CDR3aa: CASSFSRQPQHF
v_gene: TRBV27; j_gene: TRBJ1-2; CDR3aa: CASSITGVYGYTF
v_gene: TRBV18; j_gene: TRBJ2-1; CDR3aa: CASSPRQGDNNEQFF
v_gene: TRBV5-6; j_gene: TRBJ2-7; CDR3aa: CASSHRDSYEQYF
v_gene: TRBV6-5; j_gene: TRBJ1-4; CDR3aa: CASSYGGFGEKLFF
v_gene: TRBV9; j_gene: TRBJ2-5; CDR3aa: CASSVSGGEETQYF
v_gene: TRBV12-5; j_gene: TRBJ2-5; CDR3aa: CASGSSSGGETQYF
v_gene: TRBV5-1; j_gene: TRBJ1-3; CDR3aa: CASSLGQSSGNTIYF
v_gene: TRBV9; j_gene: TRBJ1-3; CDR3aa: CASREGQRGNTIYF
v_gene: TRBV29-1; j_gene: TRBJ2-7; CDR3aa: CGILRTGKEQYF
v_gene: TRBV18; j_gene: TRBJ2-5; CDR3aa: CASSPATGEETQYF
v_gene: TRBV7-9; j_gene: TRBJ2-2; CDR3aa: CASSLPGTPNTGELFF
v_gene: TRBV7-3; j_gene: TRBJ2-3; CDR3aa: CASGAGDGTDTQYF
v_gene: TRBV5-1; j_gene: TRBJ2-1; CDR3aa: CASSLAPGLAGWNEQFF
v_gene: TRBV7-8; j_gene: TRBJ1-4; CDR3aa: CASSLEGGDRDSNEKLFF
v_gene: TRBV7-3; j_gene: TRBJ1-1; CDR3aa: CASSSGTENTEAFF
v_gene: TRBV4-3; j_gene: TRBJ2-6; CDR3aa: CASSPTDGLLFSGANVLTF
v_gene: TRBV7-2; j_gene: TRBJ1-1; CDR3aa: CASSSLGRPYTEAFF
v_gene: TRBV9; j_gene: TRBJ2-7; CDR3aa: CASSAGDSPLYEQYF
v_gene: TRBV7-2; j_gene: TRBJ1-1; CDR3aa: CASSGLSTEYAEAFF
v_gene: TRBV13; j_gene: TRBJ2-3; CDR3aa: CASSQLGPSTDTQYF
v_gene: TRBV2; j_gene: TRBJ1-4; CDR3aa: CASNTGVEKLFF
v_gene: TRBV19; j_gene: TRBJ1-1; CDR3aa: CASSMTGQGVAFF
v_gene: TRBV18; j_gene: TRBJ1-1; CDR3aa: CASSPGRVGTEAFF
v_gene: TRBV14; j_gene: TRBJ1-2; CDR3aa: CASSQGVRQGDHPQWGYTF
v_gene: TRBV11-1; j_gene: TRBJ1-6; CDR3aa: CASSLGGTGVSPLHF
v_gene: TRBV15; j_gene: TRBJ2-5; CDR3aa: CATSRGTGSQGETQYF
v_gene: TRBV9; j_gene: TRBJ2-5; CDR3aa: CASSVEGDRETQYF
v_gene: TRBV2; j_gene: TRBJ2-1; CDR3aa: CASPYRLNEQFF
v_gene: TRBV21-1; j_gene: TRBJ2-1; CDR3aa: CASSAWVGDRGYNEQFF
v_gene: TRBV6-5; j_gene: TRBJ2-7; CDR3aa: CASSYSGQGAYEQYF
v_gene: TRBV19; j_gene: TRBJ1-2; CDR3aa: CASSIDREFYGYTF
v_gene: TRBV7-2; j_gene: TRBJ2-3; CDR3aa: CASSFPLSGDTDTQYF
v_gene: TRBV7-9; j_gene: TRBJ2-7; CDR3aa: CASSLDVGKTTYEQYF
v_gene: TRBV7-2; j_gene: TRBJ1-1; CDR3aa: CASSLPGRGRTEAFF
v_gene: TRBV6-5; j_gene: TRBJ1-2; CDR3aa: CASSYLIQGIYGYTF
v_gene: TRBV3-1/TRBV3-2; j_gene: TRBJ1-2; CDR3aa: CASSQPLANYGYTF
v_gene: TRBV29-1; j_gene: TRBJ1-2; CDR3aa: CSVETTGVGANYGYTF
v_gene: TRBV4-3; j_gene: TRBJ1-2; CDR3aa: CASSQDMGARYGYTF
v_gene: TRBV7-2; j_gene: TRBJ2-5; CDR3aa: CANSGGGQETQYF
v_gene: TRBV7-9; j_gene: TRBJ1-3; CDR3aa: CASSSRGGFSGNTIYF
v_gene: TRBV9; j_gene: TRBJ1-2; CDR3aa: CASSVLSDTRATF